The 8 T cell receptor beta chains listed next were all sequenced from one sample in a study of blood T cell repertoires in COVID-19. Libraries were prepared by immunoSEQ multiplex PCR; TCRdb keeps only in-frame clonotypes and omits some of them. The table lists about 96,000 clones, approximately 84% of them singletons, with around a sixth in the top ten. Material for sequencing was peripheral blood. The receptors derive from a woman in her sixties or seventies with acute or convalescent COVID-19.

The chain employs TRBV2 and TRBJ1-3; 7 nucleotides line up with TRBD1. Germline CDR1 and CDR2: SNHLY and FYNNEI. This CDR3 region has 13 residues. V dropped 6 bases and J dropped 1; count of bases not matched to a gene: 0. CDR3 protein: CASRGQSGNTIYF. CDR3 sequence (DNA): TGTGCCAGCAGGGGACAGTCTGGAAACACCATATATTTT.

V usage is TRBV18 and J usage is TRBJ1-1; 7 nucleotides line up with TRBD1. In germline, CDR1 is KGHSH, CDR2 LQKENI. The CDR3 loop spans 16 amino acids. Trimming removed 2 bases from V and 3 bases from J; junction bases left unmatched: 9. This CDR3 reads CASSPRQGEGDTEAFF. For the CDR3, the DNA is TGTGCCAGCTCACCAAGGCAGGGGGAAGGGGACACTGAAGCTTTCTTT.

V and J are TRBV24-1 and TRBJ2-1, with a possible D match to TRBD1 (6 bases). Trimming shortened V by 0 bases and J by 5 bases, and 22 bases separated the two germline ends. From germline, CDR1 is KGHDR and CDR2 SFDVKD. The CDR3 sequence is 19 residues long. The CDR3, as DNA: TGTGCCACCAGTGATTTGGCTAGGGCCTGCTGGGGGACACACAATGAGCAGTTCTTC. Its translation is CATSDLARACWGTHNEQFF.

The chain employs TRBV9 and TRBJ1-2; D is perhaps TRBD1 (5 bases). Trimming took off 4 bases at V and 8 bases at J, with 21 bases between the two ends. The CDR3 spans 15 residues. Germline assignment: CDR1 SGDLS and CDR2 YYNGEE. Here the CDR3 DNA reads TGTGCCAGCAGCCCAGAAAGGGGATATCTGGAGGGCTACACCTTC. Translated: CASSPERGYLEGYTF.

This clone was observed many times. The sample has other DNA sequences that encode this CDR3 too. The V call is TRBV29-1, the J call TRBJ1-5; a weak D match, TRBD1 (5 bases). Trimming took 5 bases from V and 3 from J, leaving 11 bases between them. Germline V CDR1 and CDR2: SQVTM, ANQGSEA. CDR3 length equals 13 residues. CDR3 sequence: CSVSTGVNQPQHF. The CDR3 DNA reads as TGCAGCGTTTCCACAGGAGTCAATCAGCCCCAGCATTTT. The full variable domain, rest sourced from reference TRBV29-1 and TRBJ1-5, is SAVISQKPSRDICQRGTSLTIQCQVDSQVTMMFWYRQQPGQSLTLIATANQGSEATYESGFVIDKFPISRPNLTFSTLTVSNMSPEDSSIYLCSVSTGVNQPQHFGDGTRLSIL.

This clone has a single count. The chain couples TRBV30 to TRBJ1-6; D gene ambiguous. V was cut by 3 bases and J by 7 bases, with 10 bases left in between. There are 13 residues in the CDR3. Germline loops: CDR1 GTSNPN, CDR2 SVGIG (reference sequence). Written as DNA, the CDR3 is TGTGCCTGGAGAACGTCGGAGAATTCACCCCTCCACTTT. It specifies CAWRTSENSPLHF.

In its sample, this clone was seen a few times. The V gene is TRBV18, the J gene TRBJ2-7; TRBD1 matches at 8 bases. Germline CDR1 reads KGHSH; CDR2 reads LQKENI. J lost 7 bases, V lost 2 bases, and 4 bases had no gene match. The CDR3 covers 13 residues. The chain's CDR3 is CASSPGQGGEQYF. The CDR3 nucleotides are TGTGCCAGCTCACCAGGACAGGGAGGAGAGCAGTACTTC.

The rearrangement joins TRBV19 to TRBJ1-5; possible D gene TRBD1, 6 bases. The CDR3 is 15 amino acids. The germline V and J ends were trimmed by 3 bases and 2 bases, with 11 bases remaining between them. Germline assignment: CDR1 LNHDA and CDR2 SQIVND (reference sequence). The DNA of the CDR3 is TGTGCCAGTAGTATGCGGGGGCCGGGCAATCAGCCCCAGCATTTT. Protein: CASSMRGPGNQPQHF.